These 15 T cell receptor beta chains share one sample of origin, sequenced in a study of T cell repertoires in cytomegalovirus infection. MiXCR was run by TCRdb on the reads, yielding one entry per CDR3 protein. The sample lists hundreds of thousands of distinct CDR3 sequences, around 32% occurring once. These receptors are not linked to any known antigen. Sample: cultured CD8+ T cells from PBMCs, taken from culture after CMV antigen stimulation. These receptors came from a human donor in good health (CMV status not recorded). Some clones in this sample may be carry-over from other donors' samples.

This clonotype was observed a few times. The rearrangement links TRBV27 to TRBJ1-1; perhaps TRBD1 as D (5 bases). Germline CDR1 MNHEY, CDR2 SMNVEV (reference sequence). Trimming pared 1 base from V and 0 bases from J, leaving 9 bases between. The CDR3 is 15 residues long. The CDR3 nucleotides are TGTGCCAGCAGTTTATTAGGGGCATTGAACACTGAAGCTTTCTTT. Protein product: CASSLLGALNTEAFF.

The table lists this clonotype with a few counts. This chain connects TRBV6-1 to TRBJ1-3; unclear D gene. Trimming took 8 bases from V and 0 from J, leaving 14 bases between them. Germline V gene data show CDR1 as MNHNS and CDR2 as SASEGT. The CDR3 length is 15 residues. DNA of the CDR3: TGTGCCAGCTTCGGGCCGGCGGACTCTGGAAACACCATATATTTT. Its translation is CASFGPADSGNTIYF.

A remark on this clonotype: It may be a read error: a sequence one base away is much more abundant. CDR3 residues: CVSSVLVYNEQFF. The CDR3 nucleotides are TGTGTCAGCAGCGTACTCGTTTACAATGAGCAGTTCTTC. This chain connects TRBV7-9 to TRBJ2-1, with D unresolved. This CDR3 region has 13 residues. Germline V gene sequence: CDR1 SEHNR, CDR2 FQNEAQ (reference sequence). The full variable domain, its missing parts supplied by reference TRBV7-9 and TRBJ2-1, is DTGVSQNPRHKITKRGQNVTFRCDPISEHNRLYWYRQTLGQGPEFLTYFQNEAQLEKSRLLSDRFSAERPKGSFSTLEIQRTEQGDSAMYLCVSSVLVYNEQFFGPGTRLTVL.

This clonotype came up many times. The V gene is TRBV20-1, the J gene TRBJ2-7; D gene ambiguous. The V end was cut by 6 bases, the J end by 0 bases, with 12 bases between. The germline CDR1 and CDR2 sequences are DFQATT and SNEGSKA (reference sequence). The CDR3 runs 13 residues. DNA of the CDR3: TGCAGTGCAATAGCAGGAAGCTCCTACGAGCAGTACTTC. Residues: CSAIAGSSYEQYF.

The genes are TRBV4-3 and TRBJ2-7, with D perhaps TRBD2 (5 bases). The CDR3 runs 14 residues. V lost 2 bases, J lost 2 bases, and 10 bases lay in between. Per germline, CDR1 LGHNA and CDR2 YSLEER. Written as DNA, the CDR3 is TGCGCCAGCAGCCAAACCCGGGGAGCCTACGAGCAGTACTTC. This translates into CASSQTRGAYEQYF.

The J gene is TRBJ1-1, the V gene TRBV15; D might be TRBD1 (5 bases). V shed 0 bases and J shed 4 bases, with 9 bases lying between them. This CDR3 contains 14 residues. Per the germline V gene, CDR1 is LNHNV and CDR2 is YYDKDF (reference sequence). DNA for the CDR3: TGTGCCACCAGCAGAGATGCAGGGACCACTGAAGCTTTCTTT. Protein sequence: CATSRDAGTTEAFF.

There are a few counts of this clonotype. V usage is TRBV19 and J usage is TRBJ2-3; 9 bases are shared with TRBD2. Per germline, CDR1 LNHDA and CDR2 SQIVND (reference sequence). V was clipped by 6 bases and J by 1 base; unmatched bases: 11. This CDR3 contains 17 residues. The CDR3, as DNA: TGTGCCAGTAGGAGATTGGGCGGGGGGGCCGGCACAGATACGCAGTATTTT. Protein product: CASRRLGGGAGTDTQYF.

This clonotype came up once. This chain joins TRBV20-1 and TRBJ2-1; 11 bases align to TRBD2. CDR1 is DFQATT, CDR2 SNEGSKA, per germline (reference sequence). V lost 1 base to trimming and J lost 0 bases; unmatched junction nucleotides: 11. The CDR3 runs 19 residues. CDR3 in DNA: TGCAGTGCTAGAGGACTAACTAGCGGGGGTACTAGCTCCTACAATGAGCAGTTCTTC. Protein: CSARGLTSGGTSSYNEQFF.

This clonotype was recorded only once. A much larger clonotype is one base distant, so this may be a read error. The rearrangement links TRBV7-8 to TRBJ1-1, with TRBD1 identical over 9 bases. The CDR3 is 15 amino acids. Germline V CDR1 and CDR2: SGHVS, FQNEAQ. CDR3 sequence: CTSSGPGQGSTEAFF. CDR3 sequence (DNA): TGTACCAGCAGCGGGCCGGGACAGGGTAGCACTGAAGCTTTCTTT.

A few counts support this clonotype. V gene TRBV6-6 combines with J gene TRBJ2-6; TRBD1 matches at 10 bases. The CDR3 totals 17 residues. V trimming: 5 bases; J trimming: 0 bases; junction bases outside the gene matches: 4. Germline V gives CDR1 MNHNY, CDR2 SVGAGI (reference sequence). The CDR3 DNA is TGTGCCAGCAGTACCCGGGACAGGGGCTCTGGGGCCAACGTCCTGACTTTC. Encoded protein: CASSTRDRGSGANVLTF.

V and J are TRBV6-6 and TRBJ2-7; TRBD1 aligns across 10 bases. The V segment lost 4 bases and the J segment 5 bases; nucleotides outside the gene matches: 5. Germline V gene data show CDR1 as MNHNY and CDR2 as SVGAGI (reference sequence). The CDR3 has 14 residues. In DNA form, the CDR3 reads TGTGCCAGCAGTTTCCGGGACAGGGGCCACGAGCAGTACTTC. Translation gives CASSFRDRGHEQYF.

Of note for this clonotype: With a much larger clone just one base away, this may be a read error. The V call is TRBV7-9, the J call TRBJ2-1; maybe TRBD1 (6 bases). The CDR3 is 14 amino acids. Germline CDR1 and CDR2: SEHNR and FQNEAQ (reference sequence). The DNA for the CDR3 is TGTGCCAACAGCTTAAGTTGGGGGCCCGATGAGCAGTTCTTC. This translates into CANSLSWGPDEQFF.

This chain links TRBV6-2 or TRBV6-3 with TRBJ2-7; perhaps TRBD1 as D (6 bases). The CDR3 covers 13 residues. V lost 6 bases, J lost 6 bases, and 15 bases lay in between. Germline CDR1 MNHEY, CDR2 SVGEGT. The CDR3 region is CASSLGAGAEQYV. CDR3 coding DNA: TGTGCCAGCAGCCTCGGGGCAGGGGCCGAGCAGTACGTC.

The chain joins TRBV28 to TRBJ2-1, with D uncertain. V dropped 6 bases and J dropped 4 bases, with 13 bases sitting between them. CDR3 length equals 14 residues. Germline values: CDR1 MDHEN, CDR2 SYDVKM. Here the CDR3 DNA reads TGTGCCAGCAGCTCCGCAGAGTGGTACAATGAGCAGTTCTTC. It codes for CASSSAEWYNEQFF.

The rearrangement links TRBV9 to TRBJ1-3; 9 nucleotides match TRBD1. The CDR3 is made up of 16 amino acids. With 2 bases clipped from V and 3 bases from J, the junction kept 6 bases outside the gene matches. Germline V lookup: CDR1 SGDLS, CDR2 YYNGEE. For the CDR3, the DNA is TGTGCCAGCAGCGTCCGACAGGGGGTTGGTGGAAACACCATATATTTT. This sequence encodes CASSVRQGVGGNTIYF.